This T cell receptor beta chain appears in the sequencing data of a study of CD4 T cells in relation to SARS-CoV-2 and coronaviruses. This table comes from immunoSEQ multiplex PCR, and its TCRdb copy is limited to in-frame clones, with some not included. The table records about 18,000 clones, roughly 80% of them present only once. The unexposed donors gave CD4+ T cells in about 2011-2018, prior to COVID-19. After roughly 9 days of culture, CD4+ T cells were isolated. Germline values: CDR1 SGHVS, CDR2 FQNEAQ. CDR3 size: 15 residues. V lost 6 bases and J 0 bases, leaving 12 bases between the germline ends. As regards this clone: What it recognizes is unknown.

The sequence came from a human donor in good health. This rearrangement joins TRBV7-8 to TRBJ2-4; D gene uncertain. The specimen was CD4+ T cells from PBMCs, cultured in vitro. The CDR3 bases are TGTGCCAGCAGTCCAACGGAGCTAGCCAAAAACATTCAGTACTTC. Amino acid sequence: CASSPTELAKNIQYF. Full variable domain (remainder filled in from reference TRBV7-8 and TRBJ2-4): GAGVSQSPRYKVAKRGQDVALRCDPISGHVSLFWYQQALGQGPEFLTYFQNEAQLDKSGLPSDRFFAERPEGSVSTLKIQRTQQEDSAVYLCASSPTELAKNIQYFGAGTRLSVL.